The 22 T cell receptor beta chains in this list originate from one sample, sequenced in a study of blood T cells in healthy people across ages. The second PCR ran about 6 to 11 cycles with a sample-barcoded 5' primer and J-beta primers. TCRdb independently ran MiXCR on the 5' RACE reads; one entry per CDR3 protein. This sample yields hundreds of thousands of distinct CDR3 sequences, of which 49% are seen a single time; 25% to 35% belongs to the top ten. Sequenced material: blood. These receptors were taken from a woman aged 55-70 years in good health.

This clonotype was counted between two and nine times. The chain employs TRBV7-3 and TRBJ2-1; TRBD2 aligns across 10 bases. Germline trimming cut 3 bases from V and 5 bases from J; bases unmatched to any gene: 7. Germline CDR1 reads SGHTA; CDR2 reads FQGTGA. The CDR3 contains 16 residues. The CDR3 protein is CASSFSGTSAHNEQFF. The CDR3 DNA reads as TGTGCCAGCAGCTTTTCCGGGACTAGCGCGCACAATGAGCAGTTCTTC.

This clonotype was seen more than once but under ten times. CDR3 protein: CSVGGLAVNEQFF. CDR3 coding DNA: TGCAGCGTTGGGGGACTAGCGGTGAATGAGCAGTTCTTC. This chain uses TRBV29-1 with TRBJ2-1; 11 bases line up with TRBD2. This CDR3 region has 13 residues. Germline-derived CDR1 and CDR2 are SQVTM and ANQGSEA. The junction had 3 bases not matched to a gene; V was cut back by 4 bases and J by 7 bases.

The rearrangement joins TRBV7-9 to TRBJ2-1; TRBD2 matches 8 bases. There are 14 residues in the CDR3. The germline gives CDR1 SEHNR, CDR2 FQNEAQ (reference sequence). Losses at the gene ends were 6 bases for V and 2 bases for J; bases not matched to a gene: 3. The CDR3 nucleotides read TGTGCCAGCAGGTCGGGAGGGCCCTACAATGAGCAGTTCTTC. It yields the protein CASRSGGPYNEQFF.

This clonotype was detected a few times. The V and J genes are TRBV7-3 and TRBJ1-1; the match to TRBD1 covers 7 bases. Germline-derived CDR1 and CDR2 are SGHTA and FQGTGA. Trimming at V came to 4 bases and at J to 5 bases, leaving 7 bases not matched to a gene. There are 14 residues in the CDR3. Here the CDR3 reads CASSSGPGGTEAFF. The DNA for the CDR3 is TGTGCCAGCAGCTCTGGGCCAGGGGGGACTGAAGCTTTCTTT.

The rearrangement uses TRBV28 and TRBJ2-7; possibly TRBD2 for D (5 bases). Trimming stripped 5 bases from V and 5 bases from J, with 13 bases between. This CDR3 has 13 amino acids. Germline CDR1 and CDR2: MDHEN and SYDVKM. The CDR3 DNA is TGTGCCAGCAGTCACGGGGTAACGAACGAGCAGTACTTC. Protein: CASSHGVTNEQYF.

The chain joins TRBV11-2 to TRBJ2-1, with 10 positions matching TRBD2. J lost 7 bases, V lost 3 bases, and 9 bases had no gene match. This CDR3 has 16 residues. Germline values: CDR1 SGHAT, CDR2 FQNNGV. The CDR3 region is CASSLTTSGIWNEQFF. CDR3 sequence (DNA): TGTGCCAGCAGCTTGACAACTAGCGGGATATGGAATGAGCAGTTCTTC.

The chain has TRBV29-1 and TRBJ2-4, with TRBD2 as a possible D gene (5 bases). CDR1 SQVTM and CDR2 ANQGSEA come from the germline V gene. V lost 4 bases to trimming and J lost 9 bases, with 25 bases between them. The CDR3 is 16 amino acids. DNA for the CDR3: TGCAGCGTTGCCGCAATAGTGGGAGCCTCTCTGGGCATTCAGTACTTC. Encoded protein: CSVAAIVGASLGIQYF.

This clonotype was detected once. The CDR3 spells CASSLPTSGRGEQYF. For the CDR3, the DNA is TGTGCCAGCAGTTTGCCGACTAGCGGGAGGGGGGAGCAGTACTTC. The genes are TRBV28 and TRBJ2-4; 14 nucleotides align to TRBD2. CDR1 and CDR2 (germline): MDHEN, SYDVKM. V lost 3 bases, J lost 13 bases, and 8 bases stayed unmatched. The length of the CDR3 is 15 residues.

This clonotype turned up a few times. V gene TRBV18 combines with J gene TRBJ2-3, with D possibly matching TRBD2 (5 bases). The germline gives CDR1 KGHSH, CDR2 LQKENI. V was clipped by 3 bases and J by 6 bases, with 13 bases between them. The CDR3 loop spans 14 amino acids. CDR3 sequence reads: CASSPLVGADTQYF. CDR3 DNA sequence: TGTGCCAGCTCACCCCTCGTGGGAGCGGATACGCAGTATTTT.

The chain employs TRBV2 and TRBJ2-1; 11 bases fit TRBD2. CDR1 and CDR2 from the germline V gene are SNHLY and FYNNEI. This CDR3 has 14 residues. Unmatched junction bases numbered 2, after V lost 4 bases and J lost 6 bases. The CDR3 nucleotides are TGTGCCAGCAGTGTTAGCGGGAGGGCCAATGAGCAGTTCTTC. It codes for CASSVSGRANEQFF. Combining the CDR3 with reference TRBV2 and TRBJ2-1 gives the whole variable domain EPEVTQTPSHQVTQMGQEVILRCVPISNHLYFYWYRQILGQKVEFLVSFYNNEISEKSEIFDDQFSVERPDGSNFTLKIRSTKLEDSAMYFCASSVSGRANEQFFGPGTRLTVL.

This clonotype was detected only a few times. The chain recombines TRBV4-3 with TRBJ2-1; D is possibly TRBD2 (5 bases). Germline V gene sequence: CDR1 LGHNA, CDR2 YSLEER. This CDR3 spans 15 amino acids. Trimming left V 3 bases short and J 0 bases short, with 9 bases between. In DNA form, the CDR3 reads TGCGCCAGCAGCCATGAAGGGAGCTCCTACAATGAGCAGTTCTTC. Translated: CASSHEGSSYNEQFF.

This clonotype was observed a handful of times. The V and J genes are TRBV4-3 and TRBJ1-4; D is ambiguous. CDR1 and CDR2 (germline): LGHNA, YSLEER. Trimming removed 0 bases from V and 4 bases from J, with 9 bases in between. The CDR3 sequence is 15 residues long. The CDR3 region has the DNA TGCGCCAGCAGCCAAGATAGTGACCGTAATGAAAAACTGTTTTTT. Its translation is CASSQDSDRNEKLFF.

CDR3 sequence: CASSRRLRGEVQYF. The DNA of the CDR3 is TGTGCCAGCAGTCGCCGCTTGAGAGGAGAGGTCCAGTACTTC. This chain uses TRBV12-3 or TRBV12-4 with TRBJ2-7; D is uncertain. CDR3 length: 14 amino acids. V shed 5 bases and J shed 10 bases, with 21 bases lying between them.

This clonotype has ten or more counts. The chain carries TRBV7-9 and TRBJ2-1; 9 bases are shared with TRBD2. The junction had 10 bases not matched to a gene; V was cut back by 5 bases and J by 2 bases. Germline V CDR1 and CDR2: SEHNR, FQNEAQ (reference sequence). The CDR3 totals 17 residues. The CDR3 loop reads CASSRRLAETTYNEQFF. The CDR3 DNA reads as TGTGCCAGCAGCCGCCGACTAGCGGAGACCACCTACAATGAGCAGTTCTTC.

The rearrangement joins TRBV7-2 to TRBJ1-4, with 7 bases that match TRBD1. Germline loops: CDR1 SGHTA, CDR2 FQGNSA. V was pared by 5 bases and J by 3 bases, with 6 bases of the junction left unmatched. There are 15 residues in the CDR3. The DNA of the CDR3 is TGTGCCAGCAGCCCAGGACAGGTAGCTAATGAAAAACTGTTTTTT. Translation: CASSPGQVANEKLFF.

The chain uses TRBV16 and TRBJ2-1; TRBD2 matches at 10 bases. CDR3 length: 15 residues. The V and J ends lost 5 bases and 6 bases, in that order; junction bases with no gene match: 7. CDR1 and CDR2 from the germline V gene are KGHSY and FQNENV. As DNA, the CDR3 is TGTGCCAGCAGCAAGCGGGGGGGCTCGGGCAATGAGCAGTTCTTC. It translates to CASSKRGGSGNEQFF.

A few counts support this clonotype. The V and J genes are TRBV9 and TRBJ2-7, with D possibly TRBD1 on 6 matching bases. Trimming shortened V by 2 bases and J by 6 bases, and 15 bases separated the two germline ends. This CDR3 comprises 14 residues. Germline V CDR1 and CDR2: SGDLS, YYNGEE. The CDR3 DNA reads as TGTGCCAGCAGCGTTGGCCCCGCAGGGGCCGAGCAGTACTTC. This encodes CASSVGPAGAEQYF. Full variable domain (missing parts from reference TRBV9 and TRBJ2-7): DSGVTQTPKHLITATGQRVTLRCSPRSGDLSVYWYQQSLDQGLQFLIQYYNGEERAKGNILERFSAQQFPDLHSELNLSSLELGDSALYFCASSVGPAGAEQYFGPGTRLTVT.

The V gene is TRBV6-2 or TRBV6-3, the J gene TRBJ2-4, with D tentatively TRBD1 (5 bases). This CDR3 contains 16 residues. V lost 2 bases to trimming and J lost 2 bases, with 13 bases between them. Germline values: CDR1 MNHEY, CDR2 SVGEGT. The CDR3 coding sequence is TGTGCCAGCAGTTACGACAGTCTTGGTACCAAAAACATTCAGTACTTC. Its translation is CASSYDSLGTKNIQYF.

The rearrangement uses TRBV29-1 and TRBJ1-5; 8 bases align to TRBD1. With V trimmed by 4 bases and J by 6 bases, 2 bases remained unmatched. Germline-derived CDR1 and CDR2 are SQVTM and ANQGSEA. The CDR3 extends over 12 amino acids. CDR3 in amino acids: CSVGTGTQPQHF. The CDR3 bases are TGCAGCGTTGGGACAGGGACTCAGCCCCAGCATTTT.

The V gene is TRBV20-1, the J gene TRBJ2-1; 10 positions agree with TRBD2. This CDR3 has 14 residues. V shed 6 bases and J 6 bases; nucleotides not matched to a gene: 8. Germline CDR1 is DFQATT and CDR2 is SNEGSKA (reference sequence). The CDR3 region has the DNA TGCAGTGCAAATAGCGGGAGGTTTGGCAATGAGCAGTTCTTC. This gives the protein CSANSGRFGNEQFF.

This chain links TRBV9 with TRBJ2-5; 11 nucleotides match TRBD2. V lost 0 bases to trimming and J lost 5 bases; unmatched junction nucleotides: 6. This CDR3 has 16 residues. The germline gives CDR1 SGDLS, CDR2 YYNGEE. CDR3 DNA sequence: TGTGCCAGCAGCGTAGATAGCGGGAGGGCCGGGGAGACCCAGTACTTC. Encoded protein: CASSVDSGRAGETQYF.

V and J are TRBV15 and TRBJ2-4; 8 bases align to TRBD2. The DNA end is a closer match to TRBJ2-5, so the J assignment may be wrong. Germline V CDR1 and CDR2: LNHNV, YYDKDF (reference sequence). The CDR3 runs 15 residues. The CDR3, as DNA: TGTGCCACCAGCAGAGATCGGAGCGGGAGTGGGACCCAGTACTTC. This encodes CATSRDRSGSGTQYF.